This TCR beta chain came from a study of T cells in women clearing cervical HPV infection. Generated by immunoSEQ multiplex PCR, the TCRdb table keeps only in-frame clones and is missing some. The sample data list over 35,000 clones. Material: blood buffy coat. This TCR derives from a woman between 18 and 69 years old with a cervical HPV16 infection that either progressed to CIN3+ or cleared (not recorded which).

The CDR3 sequence is CASSLAGLPYEQYF. The CDR3 DNA, read in part, is TGTGCCAGCAGCCTGGCGGGCCTTCCCTACGAG. The rearrangement joins TRBV7-8 to TRBJ2-7; weak D call: TRBD2 (5 bases). From the germline J gene comes the end of the CDR3, since the read stops 3 residues before it. Per the germline V gene, CDR1 is SGHVS and CDR2 is FQNEAQ. The V gene lost 5 bases and the J gene lost 2 bases, with 13 bases spanning the gap. The CDR3 is made up of 14 amino acids.